The rows below give T cell receptor beta chains drawn from one sample of a study of neurological immune-mediated disorders. TCRdb ran MiXCR on the 5' RACE reads and lists one entry per CDR3 protein. There are some 70,000 distinct CDR3 sequences in the sample; almost 3.5% occur only once, and around 3.6% lies in the top ten. Sequencing used PBMCs. Source of these receptors: a man in his forties with multiple sclerosis. Each CDR3 is given with its conserved first and last residue. D genes are given only for firm matches. Rows may omit the clone size; those that give it use once, few, many or a size class.

>TRBV7-9|many|TRBJ2-7|-
CASSLSYEQYF
TGTGCCAGCAGCTTATCCTACGAGCAGTACTTC
>TRBV7-2|many|TRBJ2-7|-
CASSLGARSYEQYF
TGTGCCAGCAGCTTAGGTGCCAGATCCTACGAGCAGTACTTC
>TRBV20-1|many|TRBJ1-5|-
CSVRGGKTQHF
TGCAGTGTAAGGGGCGGGAAGACCCAGCATTTT
>TRBV5-1|many|TRBJ2-3|-
CASSLPGASFDGTQYF
TGCGCCAGCAGCCTGCCAGGGGCGTCTTTCGATGGAACGCAGTATTTT
>TRBV2|-|TRBJ2-5|TRBD2
CATRTSGSDGGTQYF
TGTGCCACCCGGACTAGCGGGAGTGATGGAGGGACCCAGTACTTC
>TRBV6-5|many|TRBJ2-1|-
CASSYLNEQFF
TGTGCCAGCAGTTACCTGAATGAGCAGTTCTTC
>TRBV5-1|many|TRBJ2-5|-
CASSPDPDGETQYF
TGCGCCAGCAGCCCGGACCCGGACGGGGAGACCCAGTACTTC
>TRBV5-1|many|TRBJ1-1|-
CASSLAGGNTEAFF
TGCGCCAGCAGCTTGGCGGGCGGGAACACTGAAGCTTTCTTT
>TRBV12-3/TRBV12-4|many|TRBJ2-4|-
CASSLVAKNIQYF
TGTGCCAGCAGTTTAGTAGCCAAAAACATTCAGTACTTC
>TRBV5-6|many|TRBJ2-3|-
CASSLEGISTDTQYF
TGTGCCAGCAGCTTGGAGGGCATTAGCACAGATACGCAGTATTTT
>TRBV20-1|many|TRBJ2-3|-
CSARGAGKGTDTQYF
TGCAGTGCGAGAGGGGCTGGGAAGGGCACAGATACGCAGTATTTT
>TRBV6-4|many|TRBJ1-2|TRBD1
CASSPQGFYGYTF
TGTGCCAGCAGTCCACAGGGGTTCTATGGCTACACCTTC
>TRBV5-1|many|TRBJ1-1|-
CASRTGIRKTEAFF
TGCGCCAGCAGAACGGGCATCAGAAAAACTGAAGCTTTCTTT
>TRBV9|many|TRBJ2-5|TRBD2
CASSVGIAGEGETQYF
TGTGCCAGCAGCGTAGGGATAGCGGGGGAAGGGGAGACCCAGTACTTC
>TRBV5-1|many|TRBJ1-6|-
CASSLEGHGIASPLHF
TGCGCCAGCAGCTTGGAAGGGCATGGTATAGCTTCACCCCTCCACTTT
>TRBV7-2|many|TRBJ2-1|TRBD1
CASSTRQGRNEQFF
TGTGCCAGCAGCACCCGACAGGGGCGGAATGAGCAGTTCTTC
>TRBV5-6|many|TRBJ1-1|-
CASSARNTEAFF
TGTGCCAGCAGCGCACGGAACACTGAAGCTTTCTTT
>TRBV20-1|-|TRBJ2-7|-
CSARAFGKGFYEQYF
TGCAGTGCTAGAGCGTTTGGAAAGGGATTTTACGAGCAGTACTTC
>TRBV7-6|many|TRBJ2-5|TRBD2
CASSPTSGRQETQYF
TGTGCCAGCAGCCCCACTAGCGGGAGGCAAGAGACCCAGTACTTC
>TRBV5-1|many|TRBJ1-5|-
CASSRDPGNQPQHF
TGCGCCAGCAGCCGTGACCCAGGGAATCAGCCCCAGCATTTT
>TRBV7-7|many|TRBJ2-7|TRBD1
CASSLNRGDEQYF
TGTGCCAGCAGCTTAAACAGGGGGGACGAGCAGTACTTC
>TRBV5-1|many|TRBJ2-3|TRBD1
CASRLGTGTDTQYF
TGCGCCAGCAGGCTTGGGACAGGCACAGATACGCAGTATTTT
>TRBV13|many|TRBJ2-1|-
CASSLDAGPLRNEQFF
TGTGCCAGCAGCTTAGATGCAGGACCTCTACGAAATGAGCAGTTCTTC
>TRBV5-4|many|TRBJ2-7|-
CASSFLGGAPYEQYF
TGTGCCAGCAGCTTCTTGGGGGGGGCCCCCTACGAGCAGTACTTC
>TRBV5-1|many|TRBJ1-1|-
CASSLASGGSLNTEAFF
TGCGCCAGCAGCTTGGCCAGTGGGGGCTCCCTGAACACTGAAGCTTTCTTT
>TRBV11-2|many|TRBJ1-2|-
CASSPSGPYGYTF
TGTGCCAGCAGCCCCTCCGGGCCTTATGGCTACACCTTC
>TRBV29-1|many|TRBJ1-1|-
CSVGGRVNTEAFF
TGCAGCGTTGGAGGCAGGGTGAACACTGAAGCTTTCTTT
>TRBV6-6|many|TRBJ2-2|-
CASSYSRNTGELFF
TGTGCCAGCAGTTACTCCAGGAACACCGGGGAGCTGTTTTTT
>TRBV12-3/TRBV12-4|many|TRBJ1-1|-
CASSLALDNTEAFF
TGTGCCAGCAGTTTAGCGCTGGATAACACTGAAGCTTTCTTT
>TRBV12-3/TRBV12-4|many|TRBJ2-3|-
CASSSGQTDTQYF
TGTGCCAGCAGTTCCGGCCAGACAGATACGCAGTATTTT
>TRBV11-2|many|TRBJ2-2|TRBD1
CASSPVTGGTGELFF
TGTGCCAGCAGCCCAGTGACAGGGGGCACCGGGGAGCTGTTTTTT
>TRBV5-1|many|TRBJ1-5|-
CASSLDANQPQHF
TGCGCCAGCAGCTTGGACGCCAATCAGCCCCAGCATTTT
>TRBV5-1|many|TRBJ2-1|TRBD2
CASSPGLAGEDYNEQFF
TGCGCCAGCAGCCCTGGACTAGCGGGAGAGGACTACAATGAGCAGTTCTTC
>TRBV5-1|many|TRBJ2-3|-
CASSPAPGGTDTQYF
TGCGCCAGCAGCCCAGCCCCCGGGGGCACAGATACGCAGTATTTT
>TRBV19|-|TRBJ2-6|-
CASSIYSAGANVLTF
TGTGCCAGTAGTATATATTCCGCTGGGGCCAACGTCCTGACTTTC
>TRBV5-1|many|TRBJ1-5|TRBD1
CASSSTGLGQPQHF
TGCGCCAGCAGCTCGACAGGGTTGGGTCAGCCCCAGCATTTT
>TRBV11-2|-|TRBJ1-2|-
CASSSGRDGNYGYTF
TGTGCCAGCAGCTCTGGGCGGGATGGGAACTATGGCTACACCTTC
>TRBV20-1|many|TRBJ2-7|TRBD2
CSAPGGGRGASRLEQYF
TGCAGCGCCCCCGGGGGGGGTCGGGGGGCCTCCCGGTTGGAGCAGTACTTC
>TRBV10-3|many|TRBJ1-1|TRBD1
CATRDSGGTEAFF
TGTGCCACCCGGGACAGTGGTGGCACTGAAGCTTTCTTT
>TRBV9|many|TRBJ2-1|TRBD2
CASSGGLAGAREQFF
TGTGCCAGCAGCGGCGGACTAGCGGGAGCTAGGGAGCAGTTCTTC
>TRBV6-5|many|TRBJ1-4|-
CASRTQATNEKLFF
TGTGCCAGCAGAACACAAGCAACTAATGAAAAACTGTTTTTT
>TRBV9|many|TRBJ1-2|-
CASSAKGLPFYGYTF
TGTGCCAGCAGCGCGAAGGGACTCCCGTTCTATGGCTACACCTTC
>TRBV5-1|many|TRBJ2-1|TRBD2
CASSALAGVYNEQFF
TGCGCCAGCAGCGCGCTAGCGGGCGTATACAATGAGCAGTTCTTC
>TRBV7-9|many|TRBJ2-7|-
CASSLSNRAYEQYF
TGTGCCAGCAGCCTATCCAACAGGGCCTACGAGCAGTACTTC
>TRBV12-3/TRBV12-4|many|TRBJ2-2|-
CASSQPGQNTGELFF
TGTGCCAGCAGTCAGCCGGGACAGAACACCGGGGAGCTGTTTTTT
>TRBV7-6|-|TRBJ2-1|TRBD2
CASSLYPGLAGGYNEQFF
TGTGCCAGCAGCTTATACCCGGGACTAGCGGGGGGCTACAATGAGCAGTTCTTC
>TRBV5-1|many|TRBJ2-1|-
CASSLDPVGNEQFF
TGCGCCAGCAGCTTAGATCCAGTGGGCAATGAGCAGTTCTTC
>TRBV11-2|many|TRBJ2-1|-
CASSPAGGTYNEQFF
TGTGCCAGCAGCCCAGCCGGCGGAACCTACAATGAGCAGTTCTTC
>TRBV5-1|few|TRBJ2-5|-
CASSLGGAEETQYF
TGCGCCAGCAGCTTGGGGGGCGCGGAAGAGACCCAGTACTTC
>TRBV7-8|many|TRBJ2-2|TRBD2
CASRTSGRAPGELFF
TGTGCCAGCAGGACTAGCGGGAGGGCCCCCGGGGAGCTGTTTTTT
>TRBV4-1|many|TRBJ1-1|TRBD1
CASSPRQGMAPVTEAFF
TGCGCCAGCAGCCCTAGACAGGGGATGGCCCCGGTCACTGAAGCTTTCTTT
>TRBV20-1|many|TRBJ2-1|TRBD2
CSASSGAGARNEQFF
TGCAGTGCTTCCTCGGGAGCGGGAGCACGGAATGAGCAGTTCTTC
>TRBV7-8|many|TRBJ2-1|-
CASSPLTVVEQFF
TGTGCCAGCAGCCCCCTGACTGTGGTCGAGCAGTTCTTC
>TRBV20-1|many|TRBJ1-2|-
CSARDPGGEHYGYTF
TGCAGTGCTAGAGATCCAGGCGGAGAACACTATGGCTACACCTTC
>TRBV24-1|many|TRBJ2-1|-
CATSDPSGSSYNEQFF
TGTGCCACCAGTGACCCGTCGGGGAGCTCCTACAATGAGCAGTTCTTC
>TRBV5-1|few|TRBJ2-7|TRBD1
CASSQTTGGSDEQYF
TGCGCCAGCAGCCAAACAACAGGGGGCTCGGACGAGCAGTACTTC
>TRBV25-1|many|TRBJ2-7|-
CASSEYTGFGGQYF
TGTGCCAGCAGTGAATACACAGGTTTTGGGGGGCAGTACTTC
>TRBV3-1|many|TRBJ1-1|-
CASSQEGGLGNTEAFF
TGTGCCAGCAGCCAAGAAGGGGGATTGGGGAACACTGAAGCTTTCTTT
>TRBV3-1|many|TRBJ1-2|-
CASSQDNRNYGYTF
TGTGCCAGCAGCCAAGATAACCGCAACTATGGCTACACCTTC